The T cell receptor beta chain under discussion was sequenced for a study of response to subunit inactivated influenza vaccine (dated by TCRdb to the late 2010s). As for the study more broadly: The study used deep quantitative T cell receptor repertoire profiling to track responses to a trivalent subunit inactivated influenza vaccine.

Library preparation used RT-PCR. TCRdb records Illumina HiSeq 2500 as the sequencer. In TCRdb, the public reads were trimmed at Q25 with fastp and aligned with MiXCR, with productive beta chains retained. Every entry covers one CDR3 protein and lists the most common genes and DNA from its rows. The sample includes some 800,000 distinct CDR3 sequences, with 21% observed a single time. The top ten hold about a tenth of the sample. This clonotype was counted many times. What antigen it recognizes has not been identified. No base quality values were provided; no much bigger clone lies one nucleotide off. The paper as a whole reports these results and caveats: The authors proposed that each seasonal influenza vaccination may bring in only a limited number of new T cells.

Germline trimming: 1 base from V, 4 bases from J; junction bases outside gene matches: 17. The CDR3 holds 18 amino acids from the cysteine to the phenylalanine. Of the read, only the CDR3 DNA is kept; its 54 bases are in frame from base 1. Looking up the germline V gene (reference sequence) yields CDR1 DFQATT and CDR2 SNEGSKA. The sequence was collected from a man aged 45-65 years who received an inactivated influenza vaccine. Donor details come from another sample of the same person, matched by shared clones. The chain was built from TRBV20-1 and TRBJ2-3; TRBD2 agrees with 7 junctional bases. The source was PBMCs from blood, collected about 5 days after vaccination. The CDR3 reads CSARATHFLADHPDTQYF. The bases read TGCAGTGCTAGAGCTACCCATTTCCTAGCGGACCATCCAGATACGCAGTATTTT.